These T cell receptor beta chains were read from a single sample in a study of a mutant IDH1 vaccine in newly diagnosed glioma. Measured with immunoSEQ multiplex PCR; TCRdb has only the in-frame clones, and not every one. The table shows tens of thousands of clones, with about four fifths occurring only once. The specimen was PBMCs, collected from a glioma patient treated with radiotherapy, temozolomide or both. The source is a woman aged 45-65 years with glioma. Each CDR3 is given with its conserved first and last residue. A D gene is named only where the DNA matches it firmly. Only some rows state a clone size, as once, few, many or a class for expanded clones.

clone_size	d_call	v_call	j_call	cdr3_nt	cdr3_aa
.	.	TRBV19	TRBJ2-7	TGTGCCAGTAGTACCATCCACCGGAGCTCCTACGAGCAGTACTTC	CASSTIHRSSYEQYF
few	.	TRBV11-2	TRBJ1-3	TGTGCCAGCAGCCTAACCGGGTCAACTGGAAACACCATATATTTT	CASSLTGSTGNTIYF
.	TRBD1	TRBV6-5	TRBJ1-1	TGTGCCAGCAAACCCGGGACAGAGAACACTGAAGCTTTCTTT	CASKPGTENTEAFF
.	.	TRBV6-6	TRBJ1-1	TGTGCCAGCAGTAAACAGGGAGGATGGACTGAAGCTTTCTTT	CASSKQGGWTEAFF
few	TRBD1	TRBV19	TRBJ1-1	TGTGCCAGTAGTATAGTGCAGGGGGCCAACACTGAAGCTTTCTTT	CASSIVQGANTEAFF
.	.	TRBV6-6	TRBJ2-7	TGTGCCAGCAGGGGCGACAGGCCTAGCTCCTACGAGCAGTACTTC	CASRGDRPSSYEQYF
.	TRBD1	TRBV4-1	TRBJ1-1	TGCGCCAGCATTACCTTAGGGGGCGGACCGGAGGGCACTGAAGCTTTCTTT	CASITLGGGPEGTEAFF
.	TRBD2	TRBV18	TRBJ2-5	TGTGCCAGCTCACCAGGGACTAGCGGGGCAAAGACCCAGTACTTC	CASSPGTSGAKTQYF
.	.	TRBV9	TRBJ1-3	TGTGCCAGCAGCCTTAGTGCGGCGGGAAACACCATATATTTT	CASSLSAAGNTIYF
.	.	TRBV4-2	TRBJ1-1	TGTGCCAGCAGGATGGAGGGCGCTGAAGCTTTCTTT	CASRMEGAEAFF
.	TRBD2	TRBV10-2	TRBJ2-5	TGCGCCAGCAGTGACTCTAGCGGGGGGGTCCAAGAGACCCAGTACTTC	CASSDSSGGVQETQYF
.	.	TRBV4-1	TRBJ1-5	TGCGCCAGCAGCCAAGATCCGGGGGCCGGACAGCCCCAGCATTTT	CASSQDPGAGQPQHF
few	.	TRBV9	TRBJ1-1	TGTGCCAGCACCCCAGGGGTTTTGAACACTGAAGCTTTCTTT	CASTPGVLNTEAFF
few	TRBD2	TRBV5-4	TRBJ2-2	TGTGCCAGCAGCTTGGAGCTGGGGGGGATTCGGGAGCTGTTTTTT	CASSLELGGIRELFF
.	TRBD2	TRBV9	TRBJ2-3	TGTGCCAGCAGCGTAGCTGGACTAGCGGGGGGCGAGTCAGATACGCAGTATTTT	CASSVAGLAGGESDTQYF
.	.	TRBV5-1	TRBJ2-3	TGCGCCAGCAGCAACCCTACGGCAGATACGCAGTATTTT	CASSNPTADTQYF
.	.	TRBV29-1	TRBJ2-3	TGCAGCGTTGAAGTAGGTGGAGGCACAGATACGCAGTATTTT	CSVEVGGGTDTQYF
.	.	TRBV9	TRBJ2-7	TGTGCCAGCAGCGTCGACGTCGGCTACGAGCAGTACTTC	CASSVDVGYEQYF
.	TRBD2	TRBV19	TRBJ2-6	TGTGCCAGTAGTCCGGGGGGGCGCTCTGGGGCCAACGTCCTGACTTTC	CASSPGGRSGANVLTF
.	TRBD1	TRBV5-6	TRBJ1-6	TGTGCCAGCAGCAAACGGGGACAGACGTATTCACCCCTCCACTTT	CASSKRGQTYSPLHF
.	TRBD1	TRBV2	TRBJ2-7	TGTGCCAGCAGATTCGGGACAGGGATGAACTACGAGCAGTACTTC	CASRFGTGMNYEQYF
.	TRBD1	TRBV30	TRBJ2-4	TGTGCCTGGGACAGGGGGGGGGCGGACATTCAGTACTTC	CAWDRGGADIQYF
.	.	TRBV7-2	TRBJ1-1	TGTGCCAGCAGCTTAGCTGCGGGGTGGGGCACTGAAGCTTTCTTT	CASSLAAGWGTEAFF
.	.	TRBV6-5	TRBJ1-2	TGTGCCAGCAGTTACTCGGGGGCGGGCTACACCTTC	CASSYSGAGYTF
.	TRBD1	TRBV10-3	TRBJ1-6	TGTGCCATCAGTAGTTCTACAGGGGGCAGCTCCTATAATTCACCCCTCCACTTT	CAISSSTGGSSYNSPLHF
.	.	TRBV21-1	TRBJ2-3	TGTGCCAGCAGGGGACTACCGGGACAGGGCCCAGATACGCAGTATTTT	CASRGLPGQGPDTQYF
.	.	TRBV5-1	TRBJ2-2	TGCGCCAGCAAAGGGCCCTGGGGCACCGGGGAGCTGTTTTTT	CASKGPWGTGELFF
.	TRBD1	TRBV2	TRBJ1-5	TGTGCCAGCAGTTTGGACAGGGCCTCGCTATGGCAGCCCCAGCATTTT	CASSLDRASLWQPQHF
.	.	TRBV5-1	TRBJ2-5	TGCGCCAGCAGCCTGATGGGGGGGGGCCTTGGCAGTGAGACCCAGTACTTC	CASSLMGGGLGSETQYF
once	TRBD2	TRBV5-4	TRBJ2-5	TGTGCCAGCACCCTGGGACTAGCGGGGGAAGAGACCCAGTACTTC	CASTLGLAGEETQYF
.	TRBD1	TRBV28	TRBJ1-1	TGTGCCAGCAGCTTAGGGGGCCTGAACACTGAAGCTTTCTTT	CASSLGGLNTEAFF
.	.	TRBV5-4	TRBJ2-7	TGTGCCAGCAGCCTGGGTGGGCAGGGTGAGGCCTACGAGCAGTACTTC	CASSLGGQGEAYEQYF
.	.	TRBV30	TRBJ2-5	TGTGCCTTTTGGGGGGGGCTGGAGACCCAGTACTTC	CAFWGGLETQYF
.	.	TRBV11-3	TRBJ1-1	TGTGCCAGCAGCTTAGGAGAAGGGATGAACACTGAAGCTTTCTTT	CASSLGEGMNTEAFF
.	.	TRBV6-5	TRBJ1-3	TGTGCCAGCAGTTACTCAGGATTCAGCTCTGGAAACACCATATATTTT	CASSYSGFSSGNTIYF
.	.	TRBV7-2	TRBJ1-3	TGTGCCAGCAGCTTTAGGAGGGGAATCGGGGGGGACACCATATATTTT	CASSFRRGIGGDTIYF
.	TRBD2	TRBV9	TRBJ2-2	TGTGCCAGCAGCGTAGGGGTAGCGGGGGCCACCGGGGAGCTGTTTTTT	CASSVGVAGATGELFF
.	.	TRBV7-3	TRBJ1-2	TGTGCCAGCAGCAACGGGGGGAAAGGTGGCTACACCTTC	CASSNGGKGGYTF
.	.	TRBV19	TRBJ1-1	TGTGCCAGTTTAGACGGGACCACTAAAAACACTGAAGCTTTCTTT	CASLDGTTKNTEAFF
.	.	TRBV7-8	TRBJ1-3	TGTGCCAGCAGCGTCGCCTGGACAAACGGAAACACCATATATTTT	CASSVAWTNGNTIYF
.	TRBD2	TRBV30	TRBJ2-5	TGTGCCTGGGGCACCGGGACTAGCGGGACCCAAGAGACCCAGTACTTC	CAWGTGTSGTQETQYF
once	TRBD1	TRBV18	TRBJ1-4	TGTGCCAGCTCACCTGTGACAGGGCGGGAAAAACTGTTTTTT	CASSPVTGREKLFF
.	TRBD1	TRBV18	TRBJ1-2	TGTGCCAGCTCTCCAGACAGGGGCGCCCTCTATGGCTACACCTTC	CASSPDRGALYGYTF
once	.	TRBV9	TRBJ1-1	TGTGCCAGCAGCCCCCGGATCCACGGAACTGAAGCTTTCTTT	CASSPRIHGTEAFF
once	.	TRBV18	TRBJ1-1	TGTGCCAGCTCACCAGATGAGGGCACTGAAGCTTTCTTT	CASSPDEGTEAFF
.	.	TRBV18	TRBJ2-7	TGTGCCAGCTCACAATCGGACGAGCAGTACTTC	CASSQSDEQYF